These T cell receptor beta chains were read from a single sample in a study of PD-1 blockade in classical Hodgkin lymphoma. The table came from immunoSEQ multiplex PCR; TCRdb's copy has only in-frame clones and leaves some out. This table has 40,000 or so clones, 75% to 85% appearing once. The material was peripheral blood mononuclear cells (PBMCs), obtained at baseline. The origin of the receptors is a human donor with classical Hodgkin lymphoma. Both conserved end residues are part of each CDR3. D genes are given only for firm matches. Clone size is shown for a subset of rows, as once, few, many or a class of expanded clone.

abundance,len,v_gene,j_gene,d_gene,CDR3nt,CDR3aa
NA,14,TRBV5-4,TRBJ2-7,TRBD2,TGTGCCAGCAGCAGGACTAGCGGGAGCTACGAGCAGTACTTC,CASSRTSGSYEQYF
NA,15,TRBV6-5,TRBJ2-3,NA,TGTGCCAGCAGGCGTTCAGGGAGACGATCAGATACGCAGTATTTT,CASRRSGRRSDTQYF
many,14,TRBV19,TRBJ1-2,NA,TGTGCCAGCCGACTAAAACCTACTAACTATGGCTACACCTTC,CASRLKPTNYGYTF
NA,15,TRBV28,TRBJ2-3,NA,TGTGCCAGCAATTCCCCTAGCGCGATCACAGATACGCAGTATTTT,CASNSPSAITDTQYF
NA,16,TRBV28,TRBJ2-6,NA,TGTGCCAGCAGTTCGCCAGGGTACTCTGGGGCCAACGTCCTGACTTTC,CASSSPGYSGANVLTF
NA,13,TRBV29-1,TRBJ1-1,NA,TGCAGCGTGTCGGGACCGATGAACACTGAAGCTTTCTTT,CSVSGPMNTEAFF
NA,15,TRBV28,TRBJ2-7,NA,TGTGCCAGCAGCACCAGGTGGTCCGTCTCCTACGAGCAGTACTTC,CASSTRWSVSYEQYF
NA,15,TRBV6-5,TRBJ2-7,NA,TGTGCCAGCAGTTACGGGGGCTGGGACTCCTACGAGCAGTACTTC,CASSYGGWDSYEQYF
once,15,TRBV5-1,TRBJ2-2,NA,TGCGCCAGCAGCCTGGAACAGATGAACACCGGGGAGCTGTTTTTT,CASSLEQMNTGELFF
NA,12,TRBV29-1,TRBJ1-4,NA,TGCAGCGTCGGGAGCCTTAATGAAAAACTGTTTTTT,CSVGSLNEKLFF
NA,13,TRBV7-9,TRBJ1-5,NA,TGTGCCAGCAGCCCTGACGGGAATCAGCCCCAGCATTTT,CASSPDGNQPQHF
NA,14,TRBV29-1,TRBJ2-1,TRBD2,TGCAGCGTTGTGGAGCGGGAGGCCTACAATGAGCAGTTCTTC,CSVVEREAYNEQFF
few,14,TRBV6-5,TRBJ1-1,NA,TGTGCCAGCAGTTCACAGTGGGGACCCTATGAAGCTTTCTTT,CASSSQWGPYEAFF
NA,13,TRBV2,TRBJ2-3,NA,TGTGCCTGGCCGGGCGGGGACACAGATACGCAGTATTTT,CAWPGGDTDTQYF
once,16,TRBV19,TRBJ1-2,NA,TGTGCCAGTAGTATAGATAGTCGGGCCGGACGCCAGGGCTACACCTTC,CASSIDSRAGRQGYTF
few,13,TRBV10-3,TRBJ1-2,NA,TGTGCCACACACACAGAGATTAACTATGGCTACACCTTC,CATHTEINYGYTF
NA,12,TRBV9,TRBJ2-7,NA,TGTGCCAGCAGCTCAGCCGGATACGAGCAGTACTTC,CASSSAGYEQYF
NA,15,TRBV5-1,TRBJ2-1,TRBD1,TGCGCCAGCAGCTTACGGGACAGGCCAGGCAATGAGCAGTTCTTC,CASSLRDRPGNEQFF
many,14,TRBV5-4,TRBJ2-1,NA,TGTGCCAGCAGCTTATCACAACTTTACAATGAGCAGTTCTTC,CASSLSQLYNEQFF
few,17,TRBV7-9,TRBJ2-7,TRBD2,TGTGCCAGCAGCTTAGCGGTGGTAGCGGGAGGGGCGCAAGAGCAGTACTTC,CASSLAVVAGGAQEQYF
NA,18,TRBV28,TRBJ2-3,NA,TGTGCCAGCAGTTCCCTGGCTATCGTAGCGTCTAGCACAGATACGCAGTATTTT,CASSSLAIVASSTDTQYF
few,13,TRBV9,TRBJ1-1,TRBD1,TGTGCCAGCAGCCGGGACAGGGACCGTGAAGCTTTCTTT,CASSRDRDREAFF
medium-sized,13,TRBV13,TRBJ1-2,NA,TGTGCCAGCAGCACGACAGGACGTAGTGGCTACACCTTC,CASSTTGRSGYTF
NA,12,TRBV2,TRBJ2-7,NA,TGTGCCAGCGGCGGGTCCACCTACGAGCAGTACTTC,CASGGSTYEQYF
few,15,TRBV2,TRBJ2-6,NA,TGTGCCAGCAGTGCCGACTTCTCTGGGGCCAACGTCCTGACTTTC,CASSADFSGANVLTF
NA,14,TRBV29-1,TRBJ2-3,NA,TGCAGCGTTGGTTCTCAGGGAGGCACAGATACGCAGTATTTT,CSVGSQGGTDTQYF
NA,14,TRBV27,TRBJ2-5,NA,TGTGCCAGCAGCTCATTGGCAAGGCTGGAGACCCAGTACTTC,CASSSLARLETQYF
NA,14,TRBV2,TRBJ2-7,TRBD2,TGTGCCAGCAGTCAACGACTAGCGGGACGCGAGCAGTACTTC,CASSQRLAGREQYF
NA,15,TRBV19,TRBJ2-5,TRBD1,TGTGCCAGTAGTATGGGGACAGGGTCCAGAGAGACCCAGTACTTC,CASSMGTGSRETQYF
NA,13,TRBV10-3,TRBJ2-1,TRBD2,TGTGCCATCCGGACTAGCGGGAGTCATGAGCAGTTCTTC,CAIRTSGSHEQFF
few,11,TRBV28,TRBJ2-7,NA,TGTGCCAGCAGTCCCCAGTACGAGCAGTACTTC,CASSPQYEQYF
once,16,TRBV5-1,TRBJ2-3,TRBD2,TGCGCCAGCAGCCATGGACTAGCGGAGCGCACAGATACGCAGTATTTT,CASSHGLAERTDTQYF
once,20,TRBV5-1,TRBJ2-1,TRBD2,TGCGCCAGCACCCCGGGGGAGGGCGGGAGGAGCTCCTCCCGAGACAATGAGCAGTTCTTC,CASTPGEGGRSSSRDNEQFF
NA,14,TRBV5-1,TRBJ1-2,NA,TGCGCCAGCAGCTTGGTAGCTTCTAACTATGGCTACACCTTC,CASSLVASNYGYTF
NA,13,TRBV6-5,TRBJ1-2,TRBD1,TGTGCCAGCAGTGACAGGGGCCTCTATGGCTACACCTTC,CASSDRGLYGYTF
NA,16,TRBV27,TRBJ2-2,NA,TGTGCCAGCAGTTACGACAGACGAGCGAACACCGGGGAGCTGTTTTTT,CASSYDRRANTGELFF
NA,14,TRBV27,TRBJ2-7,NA,TGTGCCAGCAGTTTATCCGCGGGTTTCGACGAGCAGTACTTC,CASSLSAGFDEQYF
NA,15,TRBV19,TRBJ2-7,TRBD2,TGTGCCAGTAGTATAGGAAGCGGGATCGCCTACGAGCAGTACTTC,CASSIGSGIAYEQYF
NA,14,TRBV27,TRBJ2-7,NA,TGTGCCAGCAGTCCCCGATCCTACGCCTACGAGCAGTACTTC,CASSPRSYAYEQYF
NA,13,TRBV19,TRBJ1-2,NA,TGTGCCAGTAGTATAGCAGGGGCGGGCGGCTACACCTTC,CASSIAGAGGYTF
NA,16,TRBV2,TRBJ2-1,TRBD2,TGTGCCAGCAGTGAATCTAGCGGGAGGGCCTACAATGAGCAGTTCTTC,CASSESSGRAYNEQFF
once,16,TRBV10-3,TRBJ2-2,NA,TGTGCCATCAGAGAACACCCGGGACTGAGGACCGGGGAGCTGTTTTTT,CAIREHPGLRTGELFF
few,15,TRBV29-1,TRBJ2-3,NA,TGCAGCGTTCATCTCAGGTTGGATTACACAGATACGCAGTATTTT,CSVHLRLDYTDTQYF
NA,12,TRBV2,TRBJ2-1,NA,TGTGCCAGCAGTGAAGGGTGGGATGAGCAGTTCTTC,CASSEGWDEQFF
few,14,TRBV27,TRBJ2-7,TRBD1,TGTGCCAGCAGTTTGGGACAGGGGGGCTACGAGCAGTACTTC,CASSLGQGGYEQYF
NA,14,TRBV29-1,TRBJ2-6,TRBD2,TGCAGCGTCAAAGCGGGAGCTGGGGCCAACGTCCTGACTTTC,CSVKAGAGANVLTF
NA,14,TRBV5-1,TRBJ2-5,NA,TGCGCCAGCGTAGAAGGACCCCCTCAAGAGACCCAGTACTTC,CASVEGPPQETQYF
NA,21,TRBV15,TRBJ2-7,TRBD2,TGTGCCACCAGCAGAGACTTCTCCCCCACTAGCGGGAGCCACAGCTCCTACGAGCAGTACTTC,CATSRDFSPTSGSHSSYEQYF
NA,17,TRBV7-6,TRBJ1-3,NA,TGTGCCAGCAGCTTAGCGCAGACAGGTCTATCTGGAAACACCATATATTTT,CASSLAQTGLSGNTIYF
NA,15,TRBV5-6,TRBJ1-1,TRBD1,TGTGCCAGCAGCTCCGACAGGGGATTTAACACTGAAGCTTTCTTT,CASSSDRGFNTEAFF
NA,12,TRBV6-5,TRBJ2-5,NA,TGTGCCAGCTCAGCCTTACAAGAGACCCAGTACTTC,CASSALQETQYF